The T cell receptor (beta chain) under discussion was sequenced for a study of human T cells and chemical hapten exposure. The time point here: pre-sensitization, week 0. Specified treatment: therapeutic diphenylcyclopropenone sensitization with weekly scalp DPC. There are 18 residues in the CDR3. Germline V gene sequence: CDR1 LGHDT, CDR2 YNNKEL (reference sequence). Trimming removed 2 bases from V and 0 bases from J; junction bases left unmatched: 9. MiXCR, run by TCRdb on the RACE reads, gives a single entry per CDR3 protein. Among about 270,000 distinct CDR3 sequences, roughly 8% were seen once, and the ten largest hold around 1.2%.

The V and J genes are TRBV3-1 and TRBJ1-4; 7 bases are a match to TRBD1. The sample consisted of whole blood, taken in connection with sensitization to the hapten diphenylcyclopropenone (DPC). The source is a man younger than 35 with alopecia areata. Some clones in this sample may be carry-over from other donors' samples. The CDR3 here is CASSQYGTEIATNEKLFF. The CDR3 nucleotides are TGTGCCAGCAGCCAATACGGGACAGAGATTGCAACTAATGAAAAACTGTTTTTT.